The source of this T cell receptor (beta chain) is a study of T-cell memory formation after mild COVID-19. CDR3 length equals 16 residues. Germline V lookup: CDR1 LGHNA, CDR2 YSLEER. V was shortened by 0 bases and J by 4 bases, with 13 bases between the two germline ends. TCRdb reprocessed the 5' RACE reads via MiXCR and lists one record per CDR3 protein. The sample includes more than 400,000 distinct CDR3 sequences, about 20% of them seen just once. This clonotype was seen only a few times. What it binds is not known. Findings and limits, study-wide: Later expanders leaned toward CD4+, whereas clones contracting from day 15 to 85 were balanced CD4/CD8.

The TCR originated in an adult woman who had mild COVID-19 (a few samples of this study predate the infection). Cell type and time point are not known. Specimen: PBMCs or a T cell subset sorted from them (not recorded which). V usage is TRBV4-3 and J usage is TRBJ1-5, with D perhaps TRBD1 (6 bases). The CDR3 DNA reads as TGCGCCAGCAGCCAAGAAGCACAGGGAAAGAATCAGCCCCAGCATTTT. Translating it yields CASSQEAQGKNQPQHF.